This T cell receptor beta chain was recorded in a study of human thymus T cells (TCRdb year 2020). Regarding the research as a whole: The study characterized TCR alpha and beta repertoires from under ten infant thymus samples and four related peripheral blood samples. Donor ages ranging from about 6 to 250 days were recorded, and more than five male and a couple of female infants were included in the cohort.

The germline V gene sets CDR1 to SGHVS and CDR2 to FNYEAQ. Reading from cysteine to phenylalanine, the CDR3 counts 17 amino acids. Only the CDR3 DNA is retained, 51 bases long and in frame from the first base. The germline V and J ends show losses of 5 bases and 3 bases respectively, and no gene match explains 8 bases of the junction. TCRB and TCRAD loci were amplified from a standardized quantity of quality-controlled genomic DNA using the immunoSEQ multiplex PCR assay. The amplicons covered the V(D)J region and were long enough to include the CDR3 and to identify the V and J genes. The amplicons were sequenced on an Illumina platform via the commercial immunoSEQ service. The original pipeline was this. Corrections for primer bias and sequencing errors followed previously described methods, while TCRAD and TCRB definitions were based on the IMGT database. Repertoires were analysed with immunoSEQ Analyzer 3.0 and VDJTools, covering basic statistics, V/J segment usage, diversity estimates, rarefaction and pairwise overlap. Diversity was estimated using the Chao1, ChaoE, Efron-Thisted, Shannon and inverse Simpson indices, and was also estimated on datasets down-sampled to the size of the smallest sample. For repertoire overlap, CDR3 nucleotide sequence, V gene and J gene had to match strictly, and clustering was done by Jaccard-based multidimensional scaling. As stored in TCRdb, this immuneACCESS dataset retains in-frame rearrangements with V and J assigned. A fraction of the clones does not appear; measured against another copy, unresolved V genes explain less than half of the discrepancy, and the remainder lacks a known reason. That table furnishes V, J and clone size, whereas the DNA furnished D and trimming. The sample data list roughly 130,000 clones, and 90% to 95% of these were observed just once. Together, the top ten hold more than 0.02% of the sample.

On this clone: Its antigen specificity is not known. The sample holds no much larger clone one base away, and base qualities are not on file.

What the study reported, not specific to this receptor: On average, about 730,000 unique TCRB clonotypes were obtained from thymus samples, compared with about 86,000 from blood samples. The related research found that thymic TCR repertoires overlapped highly between unrelated individuals. V and J gene segment usage appeared biased in both thymic and peripheral blood repertoires.

Thymus tissue was collected as surgical resects that were removed during corrective cardiac surgery. The donors were immunologically healthy infants in Finland who had open corrective cardiac surgery for congenital heart defects. Thymocytes were released mechanically from tissue and stored at -70 °C as pellets of about 9-32 million cells. A QIAsymphony instrument was used to extract genomic DNA from frozen cell pellets. The specimen sequenced was thymus tissue. This sequence uses TRBV7-6 and TRBJ2-1, and 12 junction bases match TRBD2. The receptor was isolated from a boy younger than two with a congenital heart defect but otherwise immunologically healthy. The CDR3 protein is CASSRLAGATIYNEQFF. The DNA sequence is TGTGCCAGCAGCCGACTAGCGGGGGCGACGATCTACAATGAGCAGTTCTTC. The reference TRBV7-6 and TRBJ2-1 proteins fill in what lies around the CDR3, so the full variable domain reads GAGVSQSPRYKVTKRGQDVALRCDPISGHVSLYWYRQALGQGPEFLTYFNYEAQQDKSGLPNDRFSAERPEGSISTLTIQRTEQRDSAMYRCASSRLAGATIYNEQFFGPGTRLTVL.